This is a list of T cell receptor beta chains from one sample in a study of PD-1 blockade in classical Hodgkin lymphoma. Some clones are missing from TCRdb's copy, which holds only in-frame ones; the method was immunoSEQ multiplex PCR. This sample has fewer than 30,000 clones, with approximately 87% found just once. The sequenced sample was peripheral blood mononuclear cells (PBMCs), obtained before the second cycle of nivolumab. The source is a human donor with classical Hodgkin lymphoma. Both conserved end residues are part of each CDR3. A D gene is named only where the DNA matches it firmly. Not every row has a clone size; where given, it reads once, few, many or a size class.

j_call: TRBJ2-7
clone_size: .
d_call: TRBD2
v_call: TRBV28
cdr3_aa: CASSLEPWGGSPYEQYF
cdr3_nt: TGTGCCAGCAGTTTAGAACCATGGGGGGGTTCCCCCTACGAGCAGTACTTC

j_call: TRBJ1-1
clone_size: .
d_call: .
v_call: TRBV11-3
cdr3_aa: CASSFWGRGTQAFF
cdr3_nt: TGTGCCAGCAGCTTTTGGGGCAGGGGCACTCAAGCTTTCTTT

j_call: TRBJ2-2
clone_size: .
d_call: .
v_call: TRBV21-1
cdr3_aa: CASSEYPRNTGELFF
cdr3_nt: TGTGCCAGCAGCGAGTATCCCCGGAACACCGGGGAGCTGTTTTTT

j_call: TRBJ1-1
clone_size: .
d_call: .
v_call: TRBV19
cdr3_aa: CASIRNTEAFF
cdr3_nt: TGTGCCAGTATAAGGAACACTGAAGCTTTCTTT

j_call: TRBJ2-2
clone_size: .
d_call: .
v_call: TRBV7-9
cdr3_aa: CASSLVSGANTGELFF
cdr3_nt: TGTGCCAGCAGCTTAGTTAGCGGAGCGAACACCGGGGAGCTGTTTTTT

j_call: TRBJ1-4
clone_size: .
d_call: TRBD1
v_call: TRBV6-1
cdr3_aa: CASREGQGEEKLFF
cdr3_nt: TGTGCCAGCAGGGAGGGACAGGGTGAAGAAAAACTGTTTTTT

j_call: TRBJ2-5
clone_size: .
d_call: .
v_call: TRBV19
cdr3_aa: CASSRLQGVGTQYF
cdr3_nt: TGTGCCAGTAGTCGTCTCCAGGGTGTGGGGACCCAGTACTTC

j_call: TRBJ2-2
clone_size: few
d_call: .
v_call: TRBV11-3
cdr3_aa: CASSADSLNTGELFF
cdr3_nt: TGTGCCAGCAGCGCCGACTCGCTGAACACCGGGGAGCTGTTTTTT

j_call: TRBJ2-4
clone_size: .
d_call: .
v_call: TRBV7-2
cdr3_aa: CASSAGARALLAKNIQYF
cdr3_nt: TGTGCCAGCAGCGCGGGCGCCCGAGCCCTACTGGCCAAAAACATTCAGTACTTC

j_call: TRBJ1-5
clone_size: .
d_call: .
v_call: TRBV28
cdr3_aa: CASSLGRGQPQHF
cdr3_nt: TGTGCCAGCAGTTTAGGCAGGGGCCAGCCCCAGCATTTT

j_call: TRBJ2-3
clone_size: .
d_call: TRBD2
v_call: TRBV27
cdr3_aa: CASSEEAGVRDTQYF
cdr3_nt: TGTGCCAGCAGCGAGGAAGCGGGAGTCAGGGATACGCAGTATTTT

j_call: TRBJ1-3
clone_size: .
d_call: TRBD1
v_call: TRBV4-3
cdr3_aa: CASSLWTGVLLSGNTIYF
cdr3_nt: TGCGCCAGCAGCCTATGGACAGGGGTACTTCTCTCTGGAAACACCATATATTTT